Included here is one T cell receptor beta chain sequence, with context. The specificity of this receptor is unknown. No quality values exist for individual bases; no much larger clone is one base distant. V sheds 3 bases and J sheds 5 bases, leaving 15 bases between their ends. The CDR3, cysteine through phenylalanine, is 14 amino acids long. Kept here is only the CDR3 DNA, which spans 42 bases and is read in frame from base 1. CDR1 and CDR2 are drawn from the germline V gene (reference sequence): DFQATT, SNEGSKA. Ficoll-Paque density gradient centrifugation was used to isolate PBMCs. This sample is drawn from a study of T-cell memory formation after mild COVID-19 (dated by TCRdb to about 2021). With respect to the entire study: Most TCR sequence clusters were specific to one of the two donors. The cohort comprised two young, previously healthy adult volunteers, one female and one male. In a couple of donors, T-cell clones that expanded and contracted after mild COVID-19 were tracked by sequencing TCRalpha and TCRbeta repertoires over time. Here is what the overall study found, with its caveats: Some responding clones were detected in pre-infection memory, suggesting pre-existing cross-reactive memory T cells joined the SARS-CoV-2 response. Contracting CD4+ clones turned up mainly in the CM and EM memory subsets, whereas EMRA was where CD8+ clones were enriched. SARS-CoV-2 specificity of the second-wave clones peaking on day 37 was not confirmed. Only two mild cases were covered by the study, and larger cohorts that include severe cases with pre-infection samples were considered necessary. Clones that contracted from day 15 to 85 showed balanced CD4/CD8 phenotypes, whereas a second wave of clones that expanded from day 15 to 37 leaned towards CD4+.

For sequencing, an Illumina NovaSeq 6000 was employed. TCRalpha and TCRbeta cDNA libraries were built by 5'RACE with constant-segment primers, adding sample barcodes and unique molecular identifiers. RNA was extracted from every sample with Trizol reagent. Library amplification was performed in two PCR steps, and a second sample barcode and Illumina TruSeq adapters were introduced in the second step. Sequencing of libraries was performed on an Illumina NovaSeq with 2 x 150 bp paired-end reads. Concerning the study's data processing: Demultiplexing of reads and collapsing into UMI-guided consensus sequences were performed with migec v1.2.7. Using mixcr v2.1.11, the UMI consensuses were aligned to TRA and TRB V and J templates and assembled into clonotypes. Clonotypes were classified as expanded or contracted when called significant by both edgeR and NoisET, with noise models trained on biological replicates. For edgeR calls, the cutoffs were a false discovery rate-adjusted p below 0.01 and a log2 fold-change threshold of 1. As an exploratory analysis of dynamics, max-normalized trajectories of the 1000 most abundant clonotypes were examined with PCA combined with hierarchical clustering. Each responding clone was given a CD4 or CD8 phenotype based on the CD4+ and CD8+ repertoires, which had been sequenced separately. TCRdb's own reprocessing of the public reads used fastp at Q25 and MiXCR and kept productive beta chains. Each CDR3 protein gets just one entry, which takes the most common genes and DNA from the rows behind it. TCRdb assigned the V and J calls; the authors' analysis was not used. A total of 150,000 to 200,000 distinct CDR3 sequences appear in this sample, about a fifth of them only once. Under 4.5% of the sample is held by the ten biggest clonotypes.

This TCR derives from a man between 18 and 29 years old who had mild COVID-19 (a few samples of this study predate the infection). The sample titles of this study are shuffled in the database, so cell type and time point are left out; the donor was told from shared clones. Recombination linked TRBV20-1 to TRBJ2-3; the D segment could be TRBD2, given 6 matching bases. Sequenced sample: PBMCs or a T cell subset sorted from them (not recorded which). This receptor carries the CDR3 CSARGLGTRDTQYF. The DNA sequence reads TGCAGTGCTAGGGGACTTGGGACCCGAGATACGCAGTATTTT.